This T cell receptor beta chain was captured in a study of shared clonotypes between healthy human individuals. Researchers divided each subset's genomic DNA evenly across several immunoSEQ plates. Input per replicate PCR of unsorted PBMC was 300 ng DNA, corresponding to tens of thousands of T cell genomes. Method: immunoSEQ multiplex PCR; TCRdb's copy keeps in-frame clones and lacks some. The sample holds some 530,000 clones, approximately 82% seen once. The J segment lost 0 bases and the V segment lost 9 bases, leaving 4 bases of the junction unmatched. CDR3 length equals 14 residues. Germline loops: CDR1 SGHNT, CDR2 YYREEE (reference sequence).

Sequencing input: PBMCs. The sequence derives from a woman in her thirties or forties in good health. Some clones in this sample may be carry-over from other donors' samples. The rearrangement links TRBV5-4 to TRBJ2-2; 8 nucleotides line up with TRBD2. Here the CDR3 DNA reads TGTGCCATAACTAGCGGACCGAACACCGGGGAGCTGTTTTTT. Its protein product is CAITSGPNTGELFF.